The 32 T cell receptor beta chains in this list originate from one sample, sequenced in a study of monozygotic twins with inflammatory bowel disease. TCRdb reprocessed the 5' RACE reads and stores each CDR3 protein as one record, lacking DNA. The sample yields more than 300,000 distinct CDR3 sequences, of which the top ten take up 2.6%. The material sequenced was blood. All receptors derive from a human donor with ulcerative colitis or Crohn's disease, or a healthy co-twin of an affected twin (not recorded which).

The chain links TRBV30 to TRBJ2-7; without DNA, the TCRdb call of TRBD1 cannot be checked. Germline V lookup: CDR1 GTSNPN, CDR2 SVGIG (reference sequence). CDR3 length: 13 amino acids. The CDR3 region is CAWSLDRDHEQYF.

V usage is TRBV6-6 and J usage is TRBJ2-3; there is no DNA to check the TCRdb D call of TRBD1. From germline, CDR1 is MNHNY and CDR2 SVGAGI (reference sequence). The CDR3 consists of 14 residues. CDR3 in amino acids: CASSPGGGPDTQYF.

This rearrangement joins TRBV20-1 to TRBJ1-4; no DNA is available, so the TRBD1 call from TCRdb remains unchecked. The CDR3 totals 15 residues. CDR1 is DFQATT and CDR2 is SNEGSKA in the germline V gene (reference sequence). CDR3 protein: CSARVQGLANEKLFF.

V gene TRBV19 combines with J gene TRBJ2-2; TCRdb indicates TRBD1, and absent DNA this call remains unverified. CDR3 length: 16 residues. The germline gives CDR1 LNHDA, CDR2 SQIVND (reference sequence). The CDR3 loop reads CASRRGQGAYTGELFF.

This chain links TRBV6-6 with TRBJ1-5. The CDR3 extends over 13 amino acids. The germline CDR1 and CDR2 sequences are MNHNY and SVGAGI (reference sequence). Here the CDR3 reads CASSDREIQPQHF.

This sequence joins TRBV29-1 and TRBJ2-1; checking the TCRdb D call of TRBD2 is not possible without DNA. Germline CDR1 reads SQVTM; CDR2 reads ANQGSEA. CDR3 size: 12 residues. This CDR3 is CSVERLVYEQFF.

The chain is built from TRBV4-2 and TRBJ2-3; TCRdb reports TRBD2, a call that lacks DNA to check it against. CDR1 and CDR2 from the germline V gene are LGHNA and YNFKEQ. The CDR3 totals 18 residues. The CDR3: CASSQGTSGGLSTDTQYF.

The rearrangement links TRBV9 to TRBJ1-1. The CDR3 loop spans 14 amino acids. Germline lookup yields CDR1 SGDLS and CDR2 YYNGEE. The CDR3 loop reads CASSVGNRNTEAFF. The full variable domain, completed using reference TRBV9 and TRBJ1-1, is DSGVTQTPKHLITATGQRVTLRCSPRSGDLSVYWYQQSLDQGLQFLIQYYNGEERAKGNILERFSAQQFPDLHSELNLSSLELGDSALYFCASSVGNRNTEAFFGQGTRLTVV.

The rearrangement joins TRBV4-3 to TRBJ2-3; TCRdb outputs TRBD1, but without DNA this stays unchecked. Germline-derived CDR1 and CDR2 are LGHNA and YSLEER. The CDR3 has 20 residues. CDR3 sequence: CASSQEGRTGGLHSTDTQYF.

The chain carries TRBV12-3 or TRBV12-4 and TRBJ2-7; checking the TCRdb D call of TRBD1 is not possible without DNA. This CDR3 spans 16 amino acids. CDR3 region: CASSGMNRGPSYEQYF.

The V and J genes are TRBV7-9 and TRBJ2-1; TCRdb's D gene call, TRBD2, goes unchecked for lack of DNA. The germline gives CDR1 SEHNR, CDR2 FQNEAQ (reference sequence). The CDR3 has 16 amino acids. The CDR3 sequence is CASSLSSGGTGNEQFF.

This sequence joins TRBV7-9 and TRBJ2-3; absent DNA, TCRdb's TRBD1 call cannot be checked. The CDR3 sequence is 15 residues long. Germline-derived CDR1 and CDR2 are SEHNR and FQNEAQ (reference sequence). CDR3: CASSPRVGGTDTQYF.

The chain uses TRBV12-3 or TRBV12-4 and TRBJ1-6; absent DNA, TCRdb's TRBD1 call cannot be checked. CDR3 size: 14 residues. The CDR3: CAVGRQGANSPLHF.

The chain carries TRBV12-3 or TRBV12-4 and TRBJ2-2; the TCRdb call, TRBD1, lacks DNA for checking. This CDR3 has 13 amino acids. The CDR3 is CASRQGGTGELFF.

V and J are TRBV5-1 and TRBJ2-7; TCRdb calls TRBD1, which cannot be checked without DNA. CDR3 size: 15 residues. Germline CDR1 is SGHRS and CDR2 is YFSETQ. Here the CDR3 reads CASSLGGSPIDEQYF.

The rearrangement joins TRBV7-8 to TRBJ2-5. Germline values: CDR1 SGHVS, CDR2 FQNEAQ. The CDR3 has 15 residues. The CDR3 is CASSLAVTPLETQYF.

Here the CDR3 reads CASSQRQGSTDTQYF. The chain uses TRBV7-9 and TRBJ2-3; TCRdb designates TRBD1, a call that cannot be tested without DNA. Germline V gene sequence: CDR1 SEHNR, CDR2 FQNEAQ (reference sequence). This CDR3 comprises 15 residues. The full variable domain, rest sourced from reference TRBV7-9 and TRBJ2-3, is DTGVSQNPRHKITKRGQNVTFRCDPISEHNRLYWYRQTLGQGPEFLTYFQNEAQLEKSRLLSDRFSAERPKGSFSTLEIQRTEQGDSAMYLCASSQRQGSTDTQYFGPGTRLTVL.

This chain connects TRBV3-1 to TRBJ2-1. The CDR3 runs to 14 residues. Germline V lookup: CDR1 LGHDT, CDR2 YNNKEL (reference sequence). The CDR3 sequence is CASSLLGRHNEQFF.

The rearrangement links TRBV5-6 to TRBJ2-1; TCRdb gives TRBD1 as the D gene, but with no DNA this cannot be confirmed. This CDR3 has 16 amino acids. CDR1 and CDR2 from the germline V gene are SGHDT and YYEEEE. The CDR3 protein is CASSLAGQGASNEQFF.

The chain couples TRBV10-3 to TRBJ1-6; TCRdb selects TRBD1, and the lack of DNA leaves this call unchecked. The CDR3 contains 13 residues. Germline V CDR1 and CDR2: ENHRY, SYGVKD. The CDR3 region is CAISEGGETPLHF.

The chain carries TRBV7-9 and TRBJ1-1. Germline values: CDR1 SEHNR, CDR2 FQNEAQ (reference sequence). The CDR3 is made up of 14 amino acids. CDR3 in amino acids: CASRFPDMNTEAFF. Drawing the rest from reference TRBV7-9 and TRBJ1-1, the complete variable domain is DTGVSQNPRHKITKRGQNVTFRCDPISEHNRLYWYRQTLGQGPEFLTYFQNEAQLEKSRLLSDRFSAERPKGSFSTLEIQRTEQGDSAMYLCASRFPDMNTEAFFGQGTRLTVV.

This sequence joins TRBV7-2 and TRBJ1-6; checking the TCRdb D call of TRBD1 is not possible without DNA. Germline CDR1 and CDR2: SGHTA and FQGNSA. The CDR3 extends over 14 amino acids. The CDR3 protein is CASSLDPLGSPLHF.

V is TRBV9 and J is TRBJ1-2; TCRdb gives TRBD1 as the D gene, but with no DNA this cannot be confirmed. This CDR3 region has 16 residues. Germline CDR1 is SGDLS and CDR2 is YYNGEE. CDR3 loop: CASSVRGDRSNYGYAF.

The chain combines TRBV9 with TRBJ2-2; without DNA, the TCRdb call of TRBD1 cannot be checked. The CDR3 totals 15 residues. The germline V gene has CDR1 SGDLS and CDR2 YYNGEE. CDR3 in amino acids: CASSVEWTGTGELFF.

The rearrangement uses TRBV30 and TRBJ2-3; TCRdb calls TRBD1, which cannot be checked without DNA. CDR1 and CDR2 from the germline V gene are GTSNPN and SVGIG (reference sequence). The length of the CDR3 is 16 residues. CDR3 region: CAQSSSRGVGTDTQYF.

The chain carries TRBV29-1 and TRBJ2-5; TCRdb calls TRBD1, which cannot be checked without DNA. Germline V gene lookup returns CDR1 SQVTM and CDR2 ANQGSEA. The length of the CDR3 is 16 residues. The CDR3 reads CSVDSGQGVRQETQYF.

The J gene is TRBJ2-7, the V gene TRBV28; TCRdb's D call of TRBD1 is untestable without DNA. CDR1 is MDHEN and CDR2 is SYDVKM in the germline V gene. The CDR3 totals 16 residues. Here the CDR3 reads CASSLVVTGSSYEQYF.

CDR3 region: CASSLVGVAGETGELFF. This sequence joins TRBV7-3 and TRBJ2-2; TCRdb indicates TRBD2, and absent DNA this call remains unverified. This CDR3 has 17 amino acids. Germline-derived CDR1 and CDR2 are SGHTA and FQGTGA.

The chain recombines TRBV9 with TRBJ1-3; with no DNA, the TCRdb D assignment of TRBD1 cannot be verified. Germline CDR1 SGDLS, CDR2 YYNGEE. The CDR3 covers 14 residues. This CDR3 is CASSVTGVGNTIYF. Full variable domain (rest looked up from reference TRBV9 and TRBJ1-3): DSGVTQTPKHLITATGQRVTLRCSPRSGDLSVYWYQQSLDQGLQFLIQYYNGEERAKGNILERFSAQQFPDLHSELNLSSLELGDSALYFCASSVTGVGNTIYFGEGSWLTVV.

The chain has TRBV9 and TRBJ2-7; TCRdb lists TRBD2, though no DNA is available to test this call. The V gene's germline CDR1 is SGDLS and CDR2 YYNGEE. The CDR3 is made up of 15 amino acids. CDR3 region: CASSAGSSGGYEQYF.

The chain combines TRBV5-4 with TRBJ2-5; the TCRdb call, TRBD2, lacks DNA for checking. The CDR3 is made up of 14 amino acids. Per germline, CDR1 SGHNT and CDR2 YYREEE (reference sequence). The CDR3 spells CASSHGLNQETQYF.

This sequence joins TRBV9 and TRBJ2-2; TCRdb proposes TRBD1, but this gene call is untestable without DNA. The CDR3 has 13 residues. Looked up from germline, CDR1 is SGDLS and CDR2 is YYNGEE. The chain's CDR3 is CASSATGSGELFF. The whole variable domain, remainder taken from reference TRBV9 and TRBJ2-2, is DSGVTQTPKHLITATGQRVTLRCSPRSGDLSVYWYQQSLDQGLQFLIQYYNGEERAKGNILERFSAQQFPDLHSELNLSSLELGDSALYFCASSATGSGELFFGEGSRLTVL.